Following are 25 T cell receptor beta chains from one sample sequenced in a study of CD8+ T cells in alopecia areata. Extraction of RNA preceded its reverse transcription into cDNA, which served as the sequencing template. Repertoires were generated with immunoSEQ multiplex PCR, while TCRdb's copy carries only in-frame clones and drops some. This sample shows about 270,000 clones and no singletons; about 1.2% rests with the ten largest. Cells pooled from cutaneous lymph nodes were sorted on CD4, CD8alpha, NKG2D, NKG2ACE and other markers. Sample: CD4+ T cells sorted from a lymph node. These receptors all come from a C3H/HeJ mouse with alopecia areata. Mouse MHC haplotype: H2-k.

This clone was observed a few times. Gene names refer to mouse genes. Read coverage stops 4 residues before the CDR3 terminus; the germline J gene supplies the remainder. This sequence joins TRBV19 and TRBJ1-2; 9 bases are a match to TRBD1. There are 12 residues in the CDR3. Germline V CDR1 and CDR2: FNHDT, SITEND (reference sequence). The DNA read from the CDR3 is TGTGCCTCCAGACAGGGGGAAACC. Amino acid sequence: CASRQGET. The CDR3 in its entirety is CASRQGETDYTF.

This clone was seen more than once but under ten times. All gene names here are mouse names. The CDR3 end lies 4 residues beyond the end of the read and is filled in from the germline J gene. The chain employs TRBV1 and TRBJ2-7, with a weak D call TRBD1 (6 bases). CDR1 is NSQYPW and CDR2 is LRSPGD in the germline V gene (reference sequence). Trimming cost V 0 bases and J 3 bases, with 12 bases left between them. The CDR3 sequence is 15 residues long. The CDR3 region is CTCSADPGGGYEQYF. CDR3 DNA (partial): TGCACCTGCAGTGCAGATCCGGGAGGGGGCTAT.

This clone was counted a few times. Germline and genes: mouse. The DNA ends 4 residues before the CDR3 does, and the rest of the CDR3 is filled in from the germline J gene. This chain connects TRBV13-1 to TRBJ2-5, with D possibly matching TRBD1 (5 bases). Looked up from germline, CDR1 is NSHNY and CDR2 is SYGAGN. This CDR3 has 15 amino acids. V was pared by 0 bases and J by 1 base, with 9 bases between. The CDR3 sequence: CASSDAGKDQDTQYF. CDR3 bases read: TGTGCCAGCAGTGATGCAGGGAAGGACCAAGAC.

Concerning this clone itself: The gene symbols are mouse symbols. The read terminates 4 residues before the CDR3 end, so the remaining end is supplied by the germline J gene. This chain links TRBV1 with TRBJ1-1; 8 bases line up with TRBD1. Germline V CDR1 and CDR2: NSQYPW, LRSPGD (reference sequence). The J segment lost 0 bases and the V segment lost 1 base, leaving 1 base of the junction unmatched. The CDR3 extends over 15 amino acids. The DNA read from the CDR3 is TGCACCTGCAGTGCAGGGACAGGGACAAACACA. It is translated as CTCSAGTGTNT. The full CDR3 protein is CTCSAGTGTNTEVFF. The variable domain in full, completed from reference TRBV1 and TRBJ1-1, reads VTLLEQNPRWRLVPRGQAVNLRCILKNSQYPWMSWYQQDLQKQLQWLFTLRSPGDKEVKSLPGADYLATRVTDTELRLQVANMSQGRTLYCTCSAGTGTNTEVFFGKGTRLTVV.

This clone was counted between two and nine times. The gene symbols are mouse symbols. Read sequence stops 4 residues before the CDR3 end, and the germline J gene provides the missing end. The chain is built from TRBV5 and TRBJ1-1; 7 bases are a match to TRBD1. This CDR3 is 14 amino acids long. CDR1 LGHNA and CDR2 YNLKQL come from the germline V gene (reference sequence). V was pared by 2 bases and J by 1 base, with 1 base of the junction left unmatched. The CDR3 region is CASSQYRGNTEVFF. Incomplete CDR3 DNA: TGTGCCAGCAGCCAATACAGGGGAAACACA.

This clone was observed a few times. The genes are named according to mouse. The CDR3 goes on 4 residues after the read ends, and that part is filled in from the germline J gene. The gene calls are TRBV17 and TRBJ2-1; 7 bases line up with TRBD2. V dropped 1 base and J dropped 6; count of bases not matched to a gene: 6. CDR1 MNHDT and CDR2 YYDKIL come from the germline V gene. CDR3 length equals 15 residues. The sequenced part of the CDR3 DNA is TGTGCTAGCAGTAGAGGGCCTGGGGGAACTGCT. As protein: CASSRGPGGTA. The CDR3, in full, reads CASSRGPGGTAEQFF.

This clone was seen a few times. The genes and germline here are from mouse. The read terminates 4 residues ahead of where the CDR3 ends, so the germline J gene completes it. Within the sample, other DNA sequences also encode this same CDR3. This rearrangement joins TRBV31 to TRBJ2-7; TRBD1 agrees at 8 bases. The germline V gene has CDR1 GKSSPN and CDR2 SITVG. The trim removed 0 bases at V and 3 bases at J, leaving 4 bases unmatched. The CDR3 extends over 14 amino acids. Here the CDR3 reads CAWSLTGGVYEQYF. The DNA read from the CDR3 is TGTGCCTGGAGTCTCACAGGGGGTGTCTAT.

Note on this clone: The germline and genes are mouse ones. The DNA read from the CDR3 is TGTGCCAGCAGTATCCTGGGATGGTATGCT. This sequence encodes CASSILGWYA. The entire CDR3 is CASSILGWYAEQFF. The V and J genes are TRBV19 and TRBJ2-1, with D tentatively TRBD2 (5 bases). Sequencing ends 4 residues short of the CDR3 end; the germline J gene provides the rest. V gave up 2 bases and J gave up 4 bases, with 10 bases separating them. The CDR3 length is 14 residues. Germline values: CDR1 FNHDT, CDR2 SITEND (reference sequence).

Concerning this clone itself: Here the gene names and germline are mouse. The read terminates 4 residues ahead of where the CDR3 ends, so the germline J gene completes it. Different DNA sequences within this sample yield the same CDR3. The J gene is TRBJ2-5, the V gene TRBV19; 7 bases are shared with TRBD2. Germline assignment: CDR1 FNHDT and CDR2 SITEND (reference sequence). With 1 base clipped from V and 0 bases from J, the junction kept 2 bases outside the gene matches. This CDR3 contains 15 residues. The CDR3 protein is CASSILGVNQDTQYF. CDR3 bases read: TGTGCCAGCAGTATACTGGGGGTTAACCAAGAC. The complete variable domain, with remaining parts taken from reference TRBV19 and TRBJ2-5, reads GGIITQTPKFLIGQEGQKLTLKCQQNFNHDTMYWYRQDSGKGLRLIYYSITENDLQKGDLSEGYDASREKKSSFSLTVTSAQKNEMAVFLCASSILGVNQDTQYFGPGTRLLVL.

This clone was observed a handful of times. Genes and germline are mouse. Read sequence stops 4 residues before the CDR3 end, and the germline J gene provides the missing end. V usage is TRBV13-1 and J usage is TRBJ2-5, with D perhaps TRBD1 (5 bases). The germline V and J ends were trimmed by 3 bases and 2 bases, with 10 bases remaining between them. Germline V gives CDR1 NSHNY, CDR2 SYGAGN. The CDR3 runs 14 residues. The CDR3 spells CASSGRGGQDTQYF. The CDR3 bases that were read are TGTGCCAGCAGTGGGAGGGGAGGCCAAGAC.

This clone was counted only a few times. Gene names are mouse gene names. The read halts 4 residues ahead of the CDR3 end, with the missing end drawn from the germline J gene. The chain combines TRBV13-3 with TRBJ1-1, with 9 bases lining up with TRBD1. The CDR3 consists of 13 residues. The germline V gene has CDR1 NNHDY and CDR2 SYVADS. Partial CDR3 DNA: TGTGCCAGCAGTTCCGGGACAGGGACA. The encoded protein is CASSSGTGT. Given in full, the CDR3 is CASSSGTGTEVFF.

With respect to this clone: Mouse germline and gene names are used. The read stops 4 residues short of the end of the CDR3; the missing end is completed from the germline J gene. The rearrangement joins TRBV13-3 to TRBJ2-5; 11 nucleotides match TRBD1. CDR1 NNHDY and CDR2 SYVADS come from the germline V gene. This CDR3 has 15 amino acids. The CDR3 bases that were read are TGTGCCAGCAGTCCGGGACAGGGGGACGGAGAC. Translated, it gives CASSPGQGDGD. The complete CDR3 sequence is CASSPGQGDGDTQYF.

Notes on this clone: Genes and germline come from the mouse. The read terminates 4 residues ahead of where the CDR3 ends, so the germline J gene completes it. The chain carries TRBV13-3 and TRBJ2-5; perhaps TRBD1 as D (6 bases). Germline V lookup: CDR1 NNHDY, CDR2 SYVADS. V was trimmed by 4 bases and J by 0 bases, leaving 12 bases between them. The CDR3 loop spans 15 amino acids. The CDR3 DNA, read in part, is TGTGCCAGCAGTCCTCAGGGGCCTAACCAAGAC. Translated: CASSPQGPNQD. The entire CDR3 sequence reads CASSPQGPNQDTQYF.

A note on this clone: Gene names follow the mouse nomenclature. The read gets to within 4 residues of the CDR3 end, and the germline J gene fills in the rest. The chain carries TRBV5 and TRBJ2-5; 9 bases match TRBD1. The CDR3 spans 15 residues. CDR1 is LGHNA, CDR2 YNLKQL, per germline (reference sequence). The covered CDR3 bases are TGTGCCAGCAGCCAAGGGGACAGGGATGGAGAC. This codes for CASSQGDRDGD. The entire CDR3 sequence reads CASSQGDRDGDTQYF.

Remarks on this clone: The gene names given are mouse names. From the germline J gene comes the end of the CDR3, since the read stops 4 residues before it. This chain connects TRBV19 to TRBJ1-2, with 7 nucleotides matching TRBD1. V lost 7 bases, J lost 0 bases, and 3 bases stayed unmatched. Germline CDR1 reads FNHDT; CDR2 reads SITEND (reference sequence). The CDR3 runs to 13 residues. The chain's CDR3 is CASRQGPNSDYTF. The CDR3 bases that were read are TGTGCCAGCCGACAGGGCCCAAACTCC.

This clone was seen only a few times. Mouse gene names and germline throughout. The read stops 4 residues short of the end of the CDR3; the missing end is completed from the germline J gene. The chain combines TRBV13-2 with TRBJ1-1, with 7 bases lining up with TRBD1. The CDR3 is 16 amino acids. Germline V CDR1 and CDR2: NNHNN, SYGAGS (reference sequence). V lost 1 base to trimming and J lost 0 bases; unmatched junction nucleotides: 6. This CDR3 is CASGDRGQFANTEVFF. CDR3 DNA (partial): TGTGCCAGCGGTGATCGGGGACAGTTCGCAAACACA.

As regards this clone: Gene names denote mouse genes. Coverage ceases 4 residues before the CDR3 finishes, and the germline J gene fills in the end. The chain employs TRBV5 and TRBJ1-1; possible D gene TRBD1, 6 bases. The CDR3 runs to 14 residues. Germline CDR1 reads LGHNA; CDR2 reads YNLKQL (reference sequence). CDR3: CASSHQGRGTEVFF. CDR3 bases read: TGTGCCAGCAGCCATCAGGGGAGGGGGACA.

This clone was seen more than once but under ten times. Gene names refer to mouse genes. The read falls 4 residues short of the CDR3 end, and the missing part is taken from the germline J gene. Other nucleotide sequences from this sample produce the same CDR3. V is TRBV12-1 and J is TRBJ2-3, with 12 bases aligning to TRBD2. CDR3 length: 15 residues. From germline, CDR1 is SGHSN and CDR2 HYEKVE. The V gene end was trimmed by 1 base and the J gene end by 3 bases; junction bases not matched to a gene: 1. The sequenced CDR3 bases are TGTGCCAGCTCTCTGACTGGGGGGGCGGCAGAA. Translation gives CASSLTGGAAE. The whole CDR3 sequence is CASSLTGGAAETLYF.

On this clone: Germline and genes here are mouse. The read is 4 residues too short to cover the CDR3 end, so that end is filled in from the germline J gene. The chain combines TRBV19 with TRBJ2-7, with 11 bases lining up with TRBD2. The CDR3 length is 15 residues. Per germline, CDR1 FNHDT and CDR2 SITEND (reference sequence). The sequenced CDR3 bases are TGTGCCAGCAGTCCCTACTGGGGGGGCGGTTAT. This gives the protein CASSPYWGGGY. The CDR3 in full is CASSPYWGGGYEQYF.

This clone has a handful of counts. Gene names refer to mouse genes. CDR3 bases read: TGTGCCTGGAGGCCCCTGACTGGGGCTAGTGCAGAA. The encoded protein is CAWRPLTGASAE. The whole CDR3 protein reads CAWRPLTGASAETLYF. The chain employs TRBV31 and TRBJ2-3; 8 nucleotides line up with TRBD2. The read terminates 4 residues ahead of where the CDR3 ends, so the germline J gene completes it. The V segment lost 3 bases and the J segment 0 bases; nucleotides outside the gene matches: 8. This CDR3 comprises 16 residues. CDR1 is GKSSPN, CDR2 SITVG, per germline. The whole variable domain, filled in from reference TRBV31 and TRBJ2-3, reads AQTIHQWPVAEIKAVGSPLSLGCTIKGKSSPNLYWYWQATGGTLQQLFYSITVGQVESVVQLNLSASRPKDDQFILSTEKLLLSHSGFYLCAWRPLTGASAETLYFGSGTRLTVL.

This clone has just a few counts. The genes and germline here are from mouse. The read finishes 4 residues shy of the CDR3 end, and the germline J gene is used to complete it. The rearrangement joins TRBV12-1 to TRBJ2-4; 7 bases fit TRBD2. This CDR3 contains 15 residues. Trimming removed 0 bases from V and 0 bases from J; junction bases left unmatched: 2. Germline V gives CDR1 SGHSN, CDR2 HYEKVE. The DNA read from the CDR3 is TGTGCCAGCTCTCTCGCTGGGGGTAGTCAAAAC. Translation: CASSLAGGSQN. The whole CDR3 is CASSLAGGSQNTLYF.

This clone was seen ten or more times. The gene symbols are mouse symbols. CDR3 region: CASSLRDSLNTGQLYF. The sequenced CDR3 bases are TGTGCTAGCAGCCTCCGGGACAGCCTAAACACCGGG. This chain connects TRBV17 to TRBJ2-2; 7 bases match TRBD1. Read data end 4 residues before the CDR3 end; the end is taken from the germline J gene. After removal of 6 bases from V and 1 base from J, the junction contained 8 bases not matched to a gene. The CDR3 is 16 residues long. The V gene's germline CDR1 is MNHDT and CDR2 YYDKIL.

This clone was seen a handful of times. Mouse gene names apply. The DNA ends 4 residues before the CDR3 does, and the rest of the CDR3 is filled in from the germline J gene. The chain combines TRBV19 with TRBJ2-7, with 7 bases that match TRBD1. This CDR3 is built from 13 residues. CDR1 and CDR2 (germline): FNHDT, SITEND (reference sequence). After removal of 5 bases from V and 2 bases from J, the junction contained 4 bases not matched to a gene. The CDR3: CASRPGTAYEQYF. CDR3 DNA (partial): TGTGCCAGCAGACCAGGGACAGCCTAT. The variable domain in full, completed from reference TRBV19 and TRBJ2-7, reads GGIITQTPKFLIGQEGQKLTLKCQQNFNHDTMYWYRQDSGKGLRLIYYSITENDLQKGDLSEGYDASREKKSSFSLTVTSAQKNEMAVFLCASRPGTAYEQYFGPGTRLTVL.

This clone was seen a few times. These gene names are mouse names. The read ends 4 residues early relative to the CDR3; the germline J gene fills the gap. The gene calls are TRBV13-1 and TRBJ2-2; TRBD2 agrees at 9 bases. Unmatched junction bases numbered 6, after V lost 0 bases and J lost 0 bases. Germline V lookup: CDR1 NSHNY, CDR2 SYGAGN. The CDR3 has 18 residues. CDR3: CASSDATGGQANTGQLYF. The CDR3 bases that were read are TGTGCCAGCAGTGATGCGACTGGGGGCCAAGCAAACACCGGG.

This clone was picked up a small number of times. The genes are named according to mouse. The read comes to an end 4 residues before the CDR3 does, leaving the germline J gene to fill in the end. Other nucleotide sequences from this sample produce the same CDR3. The gene calls are TRBV13-3 and TRBJ2-3; maybe TRBD2 (7 bases). The CDR3 length is 16 residues. Per germline, CDR1 NNHDY and CDR2 SYVADS. Trimming shortened V by 0 bases and J by 0 bases, and 11 bases separated the two germline ends. The CDR3 sequence is CASSDARGASAETLYF. The part of the CDR3 DNA that was read is TGTGCCAGCAGTGATGCCCGGGGGGCGAGTGCAGAA.